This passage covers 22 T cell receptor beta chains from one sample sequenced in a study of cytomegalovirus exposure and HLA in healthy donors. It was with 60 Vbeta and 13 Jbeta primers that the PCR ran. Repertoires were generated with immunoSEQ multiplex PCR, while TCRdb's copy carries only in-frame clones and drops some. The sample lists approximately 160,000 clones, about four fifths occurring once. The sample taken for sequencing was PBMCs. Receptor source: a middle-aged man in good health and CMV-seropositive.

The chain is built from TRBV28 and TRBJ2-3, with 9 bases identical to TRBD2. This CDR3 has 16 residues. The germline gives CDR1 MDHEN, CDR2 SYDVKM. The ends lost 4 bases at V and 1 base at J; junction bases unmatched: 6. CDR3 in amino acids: CASSSPSGTRTDTQYF. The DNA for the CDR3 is TGTGCCAGCAGTTCCCCTAGCGGGACCCGCACAGATACGCAGTATTTT.

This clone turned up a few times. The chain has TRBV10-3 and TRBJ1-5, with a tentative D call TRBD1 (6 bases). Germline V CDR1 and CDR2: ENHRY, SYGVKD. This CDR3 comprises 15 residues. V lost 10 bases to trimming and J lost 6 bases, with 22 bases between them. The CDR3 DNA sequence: TGTGCCACCGGGACACCTGCCCGGGAGGGTCAGCCCCAGCATTTT. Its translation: CATGTPAREGQPQHF.

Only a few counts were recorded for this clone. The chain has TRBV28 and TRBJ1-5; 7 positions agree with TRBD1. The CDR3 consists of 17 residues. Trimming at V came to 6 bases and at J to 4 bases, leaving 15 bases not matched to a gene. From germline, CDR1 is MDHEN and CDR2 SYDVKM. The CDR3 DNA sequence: TGTGCCAGCAGCCAACGTACAACAGGGGTCTCGAATCAGCCCCAGCATTTT. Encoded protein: CASSQRTTGVSNQPQHF.

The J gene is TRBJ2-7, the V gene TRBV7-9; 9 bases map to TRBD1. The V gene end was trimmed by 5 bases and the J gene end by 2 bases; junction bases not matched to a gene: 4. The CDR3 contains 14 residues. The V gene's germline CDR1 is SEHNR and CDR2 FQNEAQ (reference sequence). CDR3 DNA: TGTGCCAGCAGCGAGGGACAGGGAACCTACGAGCAGTACTTC. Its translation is CASSEGQGTYEQYF. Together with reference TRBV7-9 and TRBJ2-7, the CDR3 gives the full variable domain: DTGVSQNPRHKITKRGQNVTFRCDPISEHNRLYWYRQTLGQGPEFLTYFQNEAQLEKSRLLSDRFSAERPKGSFSTLEIQRTEQGDSAMYLCASSEGQGTYEQYFGPGTRLTVT.

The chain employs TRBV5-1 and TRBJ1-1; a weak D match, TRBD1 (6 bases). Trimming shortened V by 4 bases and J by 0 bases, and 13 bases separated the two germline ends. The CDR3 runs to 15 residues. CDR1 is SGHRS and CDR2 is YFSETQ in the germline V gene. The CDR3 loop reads CASSHIQGMNTEAFF. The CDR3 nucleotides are TGCGCCAGCAGCCACATTCAGGGGATGAACACTGAAGCTTTCTTT. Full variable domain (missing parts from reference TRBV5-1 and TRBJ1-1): KAGVTQTPRYLIKTRGQQVTLSCSPISGHRSVSWYQQTPGQGLQFLFEYFSETQRNKGNFPGRFSGRQFSNSRSEMNVSTLELGDSALYLCASSHIQGMNTEAFFGQGTRLTVV.

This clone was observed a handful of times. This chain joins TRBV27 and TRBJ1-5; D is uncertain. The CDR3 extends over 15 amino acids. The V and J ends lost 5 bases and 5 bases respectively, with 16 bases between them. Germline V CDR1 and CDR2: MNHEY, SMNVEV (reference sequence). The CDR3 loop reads CASSPWITADQPQHF. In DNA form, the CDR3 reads TGTGCCAGCAGTCCCTGGATCACCGCGGATCAGCCCCAGCATTTT.

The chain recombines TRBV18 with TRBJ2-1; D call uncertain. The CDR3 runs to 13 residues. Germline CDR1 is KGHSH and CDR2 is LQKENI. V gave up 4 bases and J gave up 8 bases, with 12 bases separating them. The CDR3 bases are TGTGCCAGCTCACTCCGCGAGGCCGATGAGCAGTTCTTC. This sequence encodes CASSLREADEQFF.

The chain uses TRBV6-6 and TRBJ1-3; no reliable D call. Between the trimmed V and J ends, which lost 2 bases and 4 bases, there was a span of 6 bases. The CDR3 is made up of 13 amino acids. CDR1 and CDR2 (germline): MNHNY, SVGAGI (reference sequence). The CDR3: CASSYRSGNTIYF. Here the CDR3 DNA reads TGTGCCAGCAGTTACCGGAGCGGAAACACCATATATTTT.

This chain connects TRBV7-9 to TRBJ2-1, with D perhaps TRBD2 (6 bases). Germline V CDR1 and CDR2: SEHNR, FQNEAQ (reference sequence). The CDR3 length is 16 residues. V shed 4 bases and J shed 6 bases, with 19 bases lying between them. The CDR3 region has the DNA TGTGCCAGCAGCTCCTTTCCGGGACTTGGGATCAATGAGCAGTTCTTC. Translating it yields CASSSFPGLGINEQFF. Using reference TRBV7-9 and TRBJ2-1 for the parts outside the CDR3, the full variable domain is DTGVSQNPRHKITKRGQNVTFRCDPISEHNRLYWYRQTLGQGPEFLTYFQNEAQLEKSRLLSDRFSAERPKGSFSTLEIQRTEQGDSAMYLCASSSFPGLGINEQFFGPGTRLTVL.

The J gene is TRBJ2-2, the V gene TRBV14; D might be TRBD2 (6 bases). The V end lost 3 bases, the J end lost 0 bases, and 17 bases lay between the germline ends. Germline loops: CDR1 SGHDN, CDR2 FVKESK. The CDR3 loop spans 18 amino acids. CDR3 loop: CASSHPRQAGANTGELFF. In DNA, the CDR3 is TGTGCCAGCAGCCATCCCCGCCAAGCGGGCGCGAACACCGGGGAGCTGTTTTTT.

The CDR3 coding sequence is TGTGCCAGCAGTCCCCGCGGGACAGGGACCGGGGAGCTGTTTTTT. Protein sequence: CASSPRGTGTGELFF. The V and J genes are TRBV27 and TRBJ2-2; 9 bases map to TRBD1. V was pared by 5 bases and J by 5 bases, with 6 bases of the junction left unmatched. The CDR3 spans 15 residues. Germline loops: CDR1 MNHEY, CDR2 SMNVEV (reference sequence).

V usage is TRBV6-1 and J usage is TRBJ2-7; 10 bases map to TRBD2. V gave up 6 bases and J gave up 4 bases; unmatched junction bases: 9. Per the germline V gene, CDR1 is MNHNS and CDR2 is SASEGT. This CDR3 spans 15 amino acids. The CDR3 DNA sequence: TGTGCCAGCAGACCACCTCTAGCGGGAGCGTACGAGCAGTACTTC. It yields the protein CASRPPLAGAYEQYF.

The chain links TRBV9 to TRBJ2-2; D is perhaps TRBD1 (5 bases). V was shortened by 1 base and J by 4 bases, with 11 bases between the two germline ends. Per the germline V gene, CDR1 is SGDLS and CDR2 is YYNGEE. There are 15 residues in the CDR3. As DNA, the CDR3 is TGTGCCAGCAGCGTATCCCAGGGCAGCACCGGGGAGCTGTTTTTT. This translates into CASSVSQGSTGELFF. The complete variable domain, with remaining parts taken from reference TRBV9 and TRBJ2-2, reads DSGVTQTPKHLITATGQRVTLRCSPRSGDLSVYWYQQSLDQGLQFLIQYYNGEERAKGNILERFSAQQFPDLHSELNLSSLELGDSALYFCASSVSQGSTGELFFGEGSRLTVL.

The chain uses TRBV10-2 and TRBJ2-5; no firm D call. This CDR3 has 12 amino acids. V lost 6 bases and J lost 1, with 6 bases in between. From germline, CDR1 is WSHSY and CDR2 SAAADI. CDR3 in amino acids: CASRGSQETQYF. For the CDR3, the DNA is TGCGCCAGCAGGGGCTCCCAAGAGACCCAGTACTTC.

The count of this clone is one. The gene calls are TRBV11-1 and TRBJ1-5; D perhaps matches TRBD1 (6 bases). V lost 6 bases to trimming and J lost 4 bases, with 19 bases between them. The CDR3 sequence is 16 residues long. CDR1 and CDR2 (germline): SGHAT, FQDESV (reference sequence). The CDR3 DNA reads TGTGCCAGCAGTCCCCAAAGGGACACAAGAAATCAGCCCCAGCATTTT. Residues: CASSPQRDTRNQPQHF.

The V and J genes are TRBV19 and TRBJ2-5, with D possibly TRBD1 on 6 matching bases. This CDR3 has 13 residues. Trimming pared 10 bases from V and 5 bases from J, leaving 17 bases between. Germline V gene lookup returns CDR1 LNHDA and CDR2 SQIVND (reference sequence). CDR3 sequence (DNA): TGTGCCACCTCCTTAGGGGGATCGGAGACCCAGTACTTC. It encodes CATSLGGSETQYF.

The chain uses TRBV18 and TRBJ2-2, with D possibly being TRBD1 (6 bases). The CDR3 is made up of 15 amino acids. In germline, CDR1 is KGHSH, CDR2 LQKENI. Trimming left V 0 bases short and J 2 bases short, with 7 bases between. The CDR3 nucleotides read TGTGCCAGCTCACCACCGGGGACAAACACCGGGGAGCTGTTTTTT. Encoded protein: CASSPPGTNTGELFF.

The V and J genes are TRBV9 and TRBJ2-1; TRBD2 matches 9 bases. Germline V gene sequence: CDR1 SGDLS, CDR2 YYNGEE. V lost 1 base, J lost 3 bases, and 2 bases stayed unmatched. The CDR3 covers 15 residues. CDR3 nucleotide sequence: TGTGCCAGCAGCGTAAGTAGCGGGAGCTACAATGAGCAGTTCTTC. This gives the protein CASSVSSGSYNEQFF.

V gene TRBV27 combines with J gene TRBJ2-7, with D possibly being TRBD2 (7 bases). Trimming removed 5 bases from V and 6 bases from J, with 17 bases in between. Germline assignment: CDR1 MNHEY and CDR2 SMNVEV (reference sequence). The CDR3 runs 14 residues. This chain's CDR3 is CASSRSGGHREQYF. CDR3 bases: TGTGCCAGCAGTAGATCGGGGGGCCATCGCGAGCAGTACTTC.

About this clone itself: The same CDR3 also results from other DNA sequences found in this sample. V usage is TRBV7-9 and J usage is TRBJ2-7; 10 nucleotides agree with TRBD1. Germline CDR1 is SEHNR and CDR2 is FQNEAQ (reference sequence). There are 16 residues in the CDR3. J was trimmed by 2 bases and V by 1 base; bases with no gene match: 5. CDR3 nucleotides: TGTGCCAGCAGCTTAGGGGACAGGGGTTTGGCCTACGAGCAGTACTTC. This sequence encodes CASSLGDRGLAYEQYF.

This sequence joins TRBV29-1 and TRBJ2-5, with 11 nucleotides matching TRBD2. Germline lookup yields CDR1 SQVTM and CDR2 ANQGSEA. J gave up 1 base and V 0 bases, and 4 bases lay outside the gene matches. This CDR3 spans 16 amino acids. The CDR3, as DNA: TGCAGCGTTGAAGAGACTAGCGGGGCCCTCCAAGAGACCCAGTACTTC. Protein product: CSVEETSGALQETQYF.

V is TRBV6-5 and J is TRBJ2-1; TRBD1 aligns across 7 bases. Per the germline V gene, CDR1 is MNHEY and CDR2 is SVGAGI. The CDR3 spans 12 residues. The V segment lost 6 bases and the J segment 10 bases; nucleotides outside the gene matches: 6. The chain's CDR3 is CASRGQAHEQFF. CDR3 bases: TGTGCCAGCAGAGGACAGGCTCACGAGCAGTTCTTC.